The source of this T cell receptor (beta chain) is a study of cytomegalovirus exposure and HLA in healthy donors. Study-wide results and caveats: In a later analysis, roughly 17,000 TCR beta sequences were associated with HLA alleles at 0.05 false discovery rate. A later analysis reportedly found that, within productive TCRs, an Asian-associated ancestry cluster had fewer N-insertions than the mean observed across the roughly 730 donors.

On this clone: No antigen is known for it. The same CDR3 arises from other DNA sequences in this sample as well.

The CDR3 consists of 11 residues. The V end lost 3 bases, the J end lost 6 bases, and 6 bases lay between the germline ends. CDR1 is PRHDT and CDR2 is FYEKMQ in the germline V gene (reference sequence). With 60 Vbeta and 13 Jbeta primers, the PCR was carried out. Original processing methods: In a later analysis, of about 80 million unique beta chains, about 12 million appeared in at least two donors. Generated by immunoSEQ multiplex PCR, the TCRdb table keeps only in-frame clones and is missing some. The DNA gave D and trimming, while V, J and clone size come from that table. The table shows 180,000 or so clones, with roughly 75% occurring only once.

The sequencing sample was made of PBMCs. The receptor was isolated from a woman in her 30s in good health and CMV-seronegative. The rearrangement joins TRBV13 to TRBJ2-7; maybe TRBD2 (6 bases). CDR3 in amino acids: CASSLGGEQYF. The CDR3 bases are TGTGCCAGCAGCTTGGGGGGCGAGCAGTACTTC.